The T cell receptor beta chain under discussion was sequenced for a study of blood T cell repertoires in COVID-19. As for the study in general: Sites across the United States, Italy and Spain contributed samples from acute and convalescent COVID-19.

In the original processing: Researchers report that nucleated cell counts were estimated from reference gene primer amplification. Profiled with immunoSEQ multiplex PCR; TCRdb holds only in-frame clones, not every one. Clone size and the V and J calls come from that table; the DNA yielded D and trimming. The sample consists of a few hundred thousand clones, 85% to 90% of them appearing once. Before being deemed recovered, Cohort 3 donors had two negative PCRs, clearance, or symptom resolution. The sequenced sample consisted of PBMCs or T cells enriched from blood (not recorded which). This clonotype was sampled from a woman aged 18-30 years who had recovered from COVID-19.

The CDR3 sequence: CASSRPGIQAFF. CDR3 coding DNA: TGTGCCAGCAGTCGACCCGGGATTCAGGCTTTCTTT. This chain uses TRBV28 with TRBJ1-1; no definite D call. Germline assignment: CDR1 MDHEN and CDR2 SYDVKM. With 5 bases removed from V and 11 bases from J, the gap between germline ends came to 15 bases. The CDR3 has 12 amino acids.